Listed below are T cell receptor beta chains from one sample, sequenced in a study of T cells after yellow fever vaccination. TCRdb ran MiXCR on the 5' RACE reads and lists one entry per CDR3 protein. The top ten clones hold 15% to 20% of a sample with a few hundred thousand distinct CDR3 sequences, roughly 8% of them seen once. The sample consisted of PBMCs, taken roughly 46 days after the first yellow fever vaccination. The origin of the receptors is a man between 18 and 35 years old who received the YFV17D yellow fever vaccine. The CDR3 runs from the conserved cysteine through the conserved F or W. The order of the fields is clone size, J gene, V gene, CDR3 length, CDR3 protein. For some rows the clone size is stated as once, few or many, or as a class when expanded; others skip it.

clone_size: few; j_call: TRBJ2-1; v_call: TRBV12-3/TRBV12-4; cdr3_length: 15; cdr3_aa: CASNSGASGGYEQFF
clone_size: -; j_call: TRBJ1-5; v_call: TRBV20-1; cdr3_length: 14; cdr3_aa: CSARGEVEGQPQHF
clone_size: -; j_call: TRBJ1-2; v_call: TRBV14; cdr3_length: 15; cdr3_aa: CASSRPGTYLEGYTF
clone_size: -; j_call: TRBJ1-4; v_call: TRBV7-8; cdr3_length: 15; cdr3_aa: CASSLAEALNEKLFF
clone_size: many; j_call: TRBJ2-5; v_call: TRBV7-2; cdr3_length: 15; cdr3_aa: CASSSQSGGQETQYF
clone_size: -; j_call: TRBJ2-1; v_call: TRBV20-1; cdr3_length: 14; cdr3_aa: CSARGLAGGHEQFF
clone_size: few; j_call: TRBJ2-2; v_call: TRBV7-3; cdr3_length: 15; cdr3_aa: CASSDQSSGPGELFF
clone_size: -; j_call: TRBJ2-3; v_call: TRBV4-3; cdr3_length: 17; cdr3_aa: CASSQTHPGAATDTQYF
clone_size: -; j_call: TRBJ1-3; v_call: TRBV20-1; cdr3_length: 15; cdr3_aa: CSARDLQIPGNTIYF
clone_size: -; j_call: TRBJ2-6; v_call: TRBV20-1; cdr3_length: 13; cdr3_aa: CSANGIGANVLTF
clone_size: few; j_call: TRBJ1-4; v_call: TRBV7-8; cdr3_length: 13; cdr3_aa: CASSLGVLEKLFF
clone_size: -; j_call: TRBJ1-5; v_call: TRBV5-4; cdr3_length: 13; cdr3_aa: CASSRTGIRPQHF
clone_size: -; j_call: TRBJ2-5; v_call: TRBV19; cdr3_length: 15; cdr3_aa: CASSTAGRPGSAQYF
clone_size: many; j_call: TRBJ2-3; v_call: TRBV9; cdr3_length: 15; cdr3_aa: CASSPGAGETDTQYF
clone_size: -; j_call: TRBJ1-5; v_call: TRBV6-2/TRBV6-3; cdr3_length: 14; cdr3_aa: CASSSGTGNQPQHF
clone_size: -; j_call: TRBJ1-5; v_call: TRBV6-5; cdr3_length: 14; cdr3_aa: CASSYQGGSEPQHF
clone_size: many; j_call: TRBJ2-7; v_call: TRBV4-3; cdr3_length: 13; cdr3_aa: CASSLRQGYEQYF
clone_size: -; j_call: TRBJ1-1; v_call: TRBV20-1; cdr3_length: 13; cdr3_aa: CSARVGGGTEAFF
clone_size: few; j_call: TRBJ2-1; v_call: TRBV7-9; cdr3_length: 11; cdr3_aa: CAPRSGIEQFF
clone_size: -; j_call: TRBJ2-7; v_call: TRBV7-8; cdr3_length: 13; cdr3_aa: CASSLAMPYEQYF
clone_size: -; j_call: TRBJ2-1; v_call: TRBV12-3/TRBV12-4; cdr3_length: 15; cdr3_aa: CASSFSEHQTNEQFF
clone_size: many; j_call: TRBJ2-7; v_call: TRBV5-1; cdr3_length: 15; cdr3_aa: CASSLEPSPRYEQYF
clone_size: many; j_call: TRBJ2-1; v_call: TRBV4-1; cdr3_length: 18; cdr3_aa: CASSQEYGSGSFDNEQFF
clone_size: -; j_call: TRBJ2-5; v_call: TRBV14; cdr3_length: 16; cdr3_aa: CASSHLLRGNQETQYF
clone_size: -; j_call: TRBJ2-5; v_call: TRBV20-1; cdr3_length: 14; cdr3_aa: CSARDPLRGETQYF
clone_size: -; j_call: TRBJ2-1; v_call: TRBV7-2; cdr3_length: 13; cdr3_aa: CASSSDRGLGQFF
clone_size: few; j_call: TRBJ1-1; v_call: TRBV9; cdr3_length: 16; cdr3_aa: CASSARGKGLNTEAFF
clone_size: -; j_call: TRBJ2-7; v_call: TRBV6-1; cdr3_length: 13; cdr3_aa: CASNGLDSDEQYF